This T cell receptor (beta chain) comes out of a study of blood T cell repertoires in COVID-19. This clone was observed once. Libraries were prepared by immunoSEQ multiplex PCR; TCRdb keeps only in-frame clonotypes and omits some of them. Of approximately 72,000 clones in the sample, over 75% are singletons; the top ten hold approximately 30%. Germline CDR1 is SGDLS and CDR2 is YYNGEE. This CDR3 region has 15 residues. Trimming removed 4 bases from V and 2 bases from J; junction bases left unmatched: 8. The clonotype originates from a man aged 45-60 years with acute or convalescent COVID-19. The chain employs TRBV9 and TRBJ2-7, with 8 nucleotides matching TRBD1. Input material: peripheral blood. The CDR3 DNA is TGTGCCAGCAGCCCCCGACAGGGGACCCCCTACGAGCAGTACTTC. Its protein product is CASSPRQGTPYEQYF.